This T cell receptor (beta chain) came from a study of blood T cells in healthy people across ages. Whole-study context: Using template switching, researchers captured about one barcoded beta molecule for each two T cells.

General study findings and limits: A greater number of naive CD4+ cells and higher diversity distinguished long-lived donors from aged donors.

A sample-barcoded 5' primer and a J-beta primer mix were used in a second PCR of roughly 7 to 12 cycles. TCRdb reanalysed the 5' RACE reads using MiXCR and keeps one entry per CDR3 protein. Altogether roughly 930,000 distinct CDR3 sequences are present, around 48% being singletons, with the ten largest covering under 15%. Trimming took off 6 bases at V and 3 bases at J, with 21 bases between the two ends. The CDR3 extends over 16 amino acids. Germline V gives CDR1 DFQATT, CDR2 SNEGSKA (reference sequence). As regards this clonotype: What it recognizes is unknown.

The receptor was isolated from a man aged 25-45 years in good health. The source material was blood. The V gene is TRBV20-1, the J gene TRBJ1-5, with D possibly being TRBD1 (6 bases). The CDR3 sequence is CSAAEALDRFNQPQHF. DNA of the CDR3: TGCAGTGCGGCGGAGGCCCTGGACAGATTCAATCAGCCCCAGCATTTT.